The 26 T cell receptor beta chains reported below all come from one sample, sequenced in a study of blood T cell repertoires in COVID-19. Sequencing was performed with immunoSEQ multiplex PCR; in TCRdb, only in-frame clones are kept and a portion is missing. The table has fewer than 300,000 clones, 85% seen once; the top ten hold 2% to 3%. Sequenced input: PBMCs or T cells enriched from blood (not recorded which). The origin of the receptors is a woman aged 50 to 60 who had recovered from COVID-19.

This clone was detected only once. This chain links TRBV3-1 (or the pseudogene TRBV3-2) with TRBJ2-1, with 10 positions matching TRBD1. Germline V gene lookup returns CDR1 LGHDT and CDR2 YNNKEL (reference sequence). After removal of 5 bases from V and 6 bases from J, the junction contained 7 bases not matched to a gene. This CDR3 spans 15 amino acids. The CDR3 loop is CASSAGQGIRNEQFF. The CDR3, as DNA: TGTGCCAGCAGCGCGGGACAGGGGATTCGCAATGAGCAGTTCTTC.

The rearrangement uses TRBV18 and TRBJ1-5; no clear D. V lost 3 bases and J 8 bases, leaving 11 bases between the germline ends. The length of the CDR3 is 13 residues. From germline, CDR1 is KGHSH and CDR2 LQKENI. The CDR3 coding sequence is TGTGCCAGCTCACCCTCGATCGGTGAGCCCCAGCATTTT. This encodes CASSPSIGEPQHF.

This clone was detected only a few times. The chain joins TRBV28 to TRBJ1-1; a possible D gene is TRBD1 (5 bases). Between the trimmed V and J ends, which lost 1 base and 4 bases, there was a span of 10 bases. Germline lookup yields CDR1 MDHEN and CDR2 SYDVKM. This CDR3 has 14 amino acids. This CDR3 reads CASSLYQGGTEAFF. Written as DNA, the CDR3 is TGTGCCAGCAGTTTATACCAGGGAGGCACTGAAGCTTTCTTT.

The J gene is TRBJ1-1, the V gene TRBV10-3; TRBD1 might be the D (5 bases). This CDR3 is 15 amino acids long. V was cut by 6 bases and J by 3 bases, with 17 bases left in between. Germline V gives CDR1 ENHRY, CDR2 SYGVKD. This chain's CDR3 is CAIRDPARADTEAFF. For the CDR3, the DNA is TGTGCCATCAGAGACCCGGCCAGGGCGGACACTGAAGCTTTCTTT.

The chain couples TRBV7-9 to TRBJ2-7, with 8 bases aligning to TRBD1. The CDR3 loop spans 16 amino acids. The junction had 10 bases not matched to a gene; V was cut back by 4 bases and J by 2 bases. The germline gives CDR1 SEHNR, CDR2 FQNEAQ (reference sequence). The CDR3 here is CASSSERTGITYEQYF. The CDR3 nucleotides are TGTGCCAGCAGCTCCGAGCGGACAGGGATCACCTACGAGCAGTACTTC.

CDR3 amino acids: CASSQGMNTEAFF. In DNA, the CDR3 is TGTGCCAGTAGTCAGGGCATGAACACTGAAGCTTTCTTT. The V call is TRBV19, the J call TRBJ1-1; a weak D match, TRBD1 (5 bases). The germline CDR1 and CDR2 sequences are LNHDA and SQIVND (reference sequence). V gave up 5 bases and J gave up 0 bases, with 7 bases separating them. The CDR3 loop spans 13 amino acids.

J is TRBJ2-5 and V is TRBV5-4, with 10 positions matching TRBD2. The CDR3 runs to 15 residues. Trimming at V came to 3 bases and at J to 5 bases, leaving 7 bases not matched to a gene. In germline, CDR1 is SGHNT, CDR2 YYREEE (reference sequence). CDR3 sequence: CASSSKREGLETQYF. The CDR3 DNA is TGTGCCAGCAGCTCGAAGCGGGAGGGCCTGGAGACCCAGTACTTC.

The rearrangement joins TRBV5-4 to TRBJ1-2; no clear D. In germline, CDR1 is SGHNT, CDR2 YYREEE (reference sequence). V gave up 0 bases and J gave up 4 bases, with 10 bases separating them. The CDR3 runs to 14 residues. Here the CDR3 reads CASSLARSAYGYTF. The CDR3 nucleotides read TGTGCCAGCAGCTTGGCCAGGTCAGCCTATGGCTACACCTTC.

A note on this clone: Its ends do not fully match the called genes, so a read error is possible. This chain connects TRBV12-3 or TRBV12-4 to TRBJ2-1; D not resolved. This CDR3 spans 11 amino acids. The CDR3 nucleotides read TGTGCCAGCAGTTCCTTCAATGAGCAGTTCTTC. Residues: CASSSFNEQFF.

This sequence joins TRBV30 and TRBJ1-5, with D tentatively TRBD1 (5 bases). This CDR3 comprises 14 residues. In germline, CDR1 is GTSNPN, CDR2 SVGIG (reference sequence). Trimming left V 0 bases short and J 8 bases short, with 14 bases between. In DNA, the CDR3 is TGTGCCTGGAGTGTACTGGCACCGGGGGAGCCCCAGCATTTT. Its protein is CAWSVLAPGEPQHF.

The chain carries TRBV7-9 and TRBJ2-1; 8 bases are a match to TRBD2. Germline loops: CDR1 SEHNR, CDR2 FQNEAQ (reference sequence). V shed 6 bases and J 9 bases; nucleotides not matched to a gene: 10. The length of the CDR3 is 14 residues. Here the CDR3 DNA reads TGTGCCAGCAGTTATCCCCGGGGGGGCCTTGAGCAGTTCTTC. Its translation: CASSYPRGGLEQFF.

This chain uses TRBV14 with TRBJ1-4, with D perhaps matching TRBD1 (6 bases). The germline V gene encodes CDR1 SGHDN and CDR2 FVKESK. The CDR3 is 15 amino acids. Trimming removed 2 bases at V and 3 bases at J, with 10 bases between. CDR3 protein: CASSQLGGANEKLFF. In DNA form, the CDR3 reads TGTGCCAGCAGCCAATTAGGGGGAGCTAATGAAAAACTGTTTTTT.

The V and J genes are TRBV7-9 and TRBJ2-2, with D possibly TRBD2 on 5 matching bases. In germline, CDR1 is SEHNR, CDR2 FQNEAQ (reference sequence). The CDR3 extends over 15 amino acids. Trimming cost V 0 bases and J 5 bases, with 10 bases left between them. The chain's CDR3 is CASSLATGTTGELFF. CDR3 DNA: TGTGCCAGCAGCTTAGCTACGGGAACGACCGGGGAGCTGTTTTTT.

The rearrangement joins TRBV6-1 to TRBJ2-7; 12 nucleotides align to TRBD1. V trimming: 3 bases; J trimming: 2 bases; junction bases outside the gene matches: 2. CDR3 length equals 15 residues. Germline CDR1 reads MNHNS; CDR2 reads SASEGT. The CDR3 nucleotides are TGTGCCAGCAGTGACGGGACAGGGGGCCCCTACGAGCAGTACTTC. Its translation is CASSDGTGGPYEQYF.

The chain links TRBV7-2 to TRBJ1-3; D might be TRBD1 (6 bases). V dropped 3 bases and J dropped 4 bases, with 10 bases sitting between them. The CDR3 contains 14 residues. Germline V gene data show CDR1 as SGHTA and CDR2 as FQGNSA. The CDR3 loop reads CASSLGALGNTIYF. The CDR3, as DNA: TGTGCCAGCAGCTTGGGGGCGCTGGGAAACACCATATATTTT.

The rearrangement joins TRBV28 to TRBJ2-7, with D maybe TRBD1 (6 bases). Per germline, CDR1 MDHEN and CDR2 SYDVKM. Trimming took 1 base from V and 2 from J, leaving 9 bases between them. This CDR3 contains 14 residues. The CDR3 coding sequence is TGTGCCAGCAGTTTATTAGGACAGACCTACGAGCAGTACTTC. Translation: CASSLLGQTYEQYF.

This chain uses TRBV12-5 with TRBJ2-1, with unresolved D. Germline V gene lookup returns CDR1 LGHNT and CDR2 FRNRAP. V lost 2 bases, J lost 13 bases, and 12 bases lay in between. The CDR3 runs to 12 residues. The CDR3 DNA reads TGTGCTAGTGGTTTGTATGGGCCTGAACAGTTCTTC. Its translation: CASGLYGPEQFF.

This sequence joins TRBV5-6 and TRBJ2-7; 12 bases are a match to TRBD2. V gave up 0 bases and J gave up 5 bases; unmatched junction bases: 3. Germline loops: CDR1 SGHDT, CDR2 YYEEEE. This CDR3 has 15 amino acids. CDR3 bases: TGTGCCAGCAGCTTGGGACTAGCGGGAGTAAACGAGCAGTACTTC. As protein: CASSLGLAGVNEQYF.

Of note for this clone: Other DNA variants within this sample encode the same CDR3. V is TRBV5-1 and J is TRBJ1-4; D may be TRBD1 (6 bases). V lost 0 bases and J 8 bases, leaving 11 bases between the germline ends. This CDR3 is built from 14 residues. The germline CDR1 and CDR2 sequences are SGHRS and YFSETQ. The CDR3 nucleotides are TGCGCCAGCAGCTTGGTGGGGGGGCGCGAAAAACTGTTTTTT. It codes for CASSLVGGREKLFF. Using reference TRBV5-1 and TRBJ1-4 for the parts outside the CDR3, the full variable domain is KAGVTQTPRYLIKTRGQQVTLSCSPISGHRSVSWYQQTPGQGLQFLFEYFSETQRNKGNFPGRFSGRQFSNSRSEMNVSTLELGDSALYLCASSLVGGREKLFFGSGTQLSVL.

The V and J genes are TRBV6-2 or TRBV6-3 and TRBJ2-4; 14 bases line up with TRBD2. Losses at the gene ends were 6 bases for V and 0 bases for J; bases not matched to a gene: 7. The CDR3 is 18 amino acids. Germline V CDR1 and CDR2: MNHEY, SVGEGT. The DNA for the CDR3 is TGTGCCAGCAGCTCCGGGACTAGCGGGAGTCTAGCCAAAAACATTCAGTACTTC. Protein product: CASSSGTSGSLAKNIQYF.

The chain joins TRBV7-9 to TRBJ1-1, with D uncertain. Trimming removed 5 bases at V and 2 bases at J, with 15 bases between. This CDR3 is 15 amino acids long. CDR1 is SEHNR and CDR2 is FQNEAQ in the germline V gene (reference sequence). The CDR3 region is CASSPLEKTNTEAFF. The CDR3 region has the DNA TGTGCCAGCAGCCCACTGGAGAAAACAAACACTGAAGCTTTCTTT. Looking up the rest from reference TRBV7-9 and TRBJ1-1 gives the full variable domain: DTGVSQNPRHKITKRGQNVTFRCDPISEHNRLYWYRQTLGQGPEFLTYFQNEAQLEKSRLLSDRFSAERPKGSFSTLEIQRTEQGDSAMYLCASSPLEKTNTEAFFGQGTRLTVV.

The J gene is TRBJ2-1, the V gene TRBV9; 7 positions match TRBD2. Germline V gives CDR1 SGDLS, CDR2 YYNGEE. V shed 4 bases, J shed 2 bases, and the junction held 12 bases outside the gene matches. This CDR3 contains 17 residues. This CDR3 is CASSPNVGLAAYNEQFF. The CDR3 nucleotides are TGTGCCAGCAGCCCCAACGTGGGGCTAGCGGCCTACAATGAGCAGTTCTTC.

The chain carries TRBV11-3 and TRBJ2-7; 9 nucleotides match TRBD1. With V trimmed by 4 bases and J by 5 bases, 6 bases remained unmatched. The germline CDR1 and CDR2 sequences are SGHNT and YENEEA. This CDR3 comprises 14 residues. The CDR3 sequence is CASSSGTGWNEQYF. The CDR3 bases are TGTGCCAGCAGCTCTGGGACAGGGTGGAACGAGCAGTACTTC.

This clone has a count of ten or more. The genes are TRBV28 and TRBJ1-2; D remains ambiguous. The CDR3 runs to 12 residues. The germline V and J ends were trimmed by 6 bases and 8 bases, with 13 bases remaining between them. CDR1 is MDHEN, CDR2 SYDVKM, per germline. Written as DNA, the CDR3 is TGTGCCAGCAGGCTATCGGCCGGGGGCTACACCTTC. This translates into CASRLSAGGYTF.

V and J are TRBV7-9 and TRBJ2-7; TRBD2 might be the D (5 bases). Trimming pared 2 bases from V and 3 bases from J, leaving 8 bases between. The CDR3 sequence is 13 residues long. Germline-derived CDR1 and CDR2 are SEHNR and FQNEAQ (reference sequence). The CDR3 sequence: CASSLTEGYEQYF. CDR3 in DNA: TGTGCCAGCAGCTTAACTGAGGGCTACGAGCAGTACTTC.

This clone was counted a single time. The rearrangement joins TRBV27 to TRBJ2-2; the match to TRBD1 covers 8 bases. The V gene end was trimmed by 4 bases and the J gene end by 4 bases; junction bases not matched to a gene: 11. This CDR3 spans 17 amino acids. Per germline, CDR1 MNHEY and CDR2 SMNVEV (reference sequence). The CDR3 loop is CASSSSGTGRGTGELFF. In DNA, the CDR3 is TGTGCCAGCAGTTCCTCCGGGACAGGTCGAGGCACCGGGGAGCTGTTTTTT.